Described below is a single T cell receptor (beta chain) sequence and its context. A clone one base away is much larger, so this may be a read error. This specimen belongs to a study of blood T cells in healthy people across ages. The CDR3 runs 14 residues. Germline-derived CDR1 and CDR2 are DFQATT and SNEGSKA (reference sequence). Then a second PCR, running roughly 6 to 12 cycles, was carried out with a sample-barcoded 5' primer and a J-beta primer mix. TCRdb ran MiXCR on the 5' RACE reads and lists one entry per CDR3 protein. The sample gives some 890,000 distinct CDR3 sequences, 25% to 35% of which show up once; 10% to 13% is in the top ten. These same records also appear under a second study, on T cells of mothers and their children. That paper states: Slightly higher, non-significant overlap characterized related mother-child pairs relative to unrelated pairs.

The sequencing input was blood. The receptor was derived from a woman aged 40 to 50 in good health. The chain uses TRBV20-1 and TRBJ2-3, with 7 bases aligning to TRBD2. The CDR3 reads CSAAPGGPTDAQYF. In nucleotides, the CDR3 is TGCAGTGCTGCCCCGGGGGGTCCCACAGATGCGCAGTATTTT.